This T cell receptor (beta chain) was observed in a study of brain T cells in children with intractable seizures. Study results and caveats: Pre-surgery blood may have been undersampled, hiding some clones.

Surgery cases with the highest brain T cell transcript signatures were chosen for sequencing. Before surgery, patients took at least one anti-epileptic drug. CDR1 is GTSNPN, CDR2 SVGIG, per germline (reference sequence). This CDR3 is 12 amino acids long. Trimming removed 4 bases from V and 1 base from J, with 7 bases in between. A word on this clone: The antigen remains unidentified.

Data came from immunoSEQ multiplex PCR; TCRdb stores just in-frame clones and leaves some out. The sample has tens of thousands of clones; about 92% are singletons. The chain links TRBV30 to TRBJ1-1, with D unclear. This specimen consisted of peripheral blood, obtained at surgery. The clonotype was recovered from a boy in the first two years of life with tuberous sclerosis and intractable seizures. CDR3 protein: CAWTDGNTEAFF. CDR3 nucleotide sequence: TGTGCCTGGACAGATGGGAACACTGAAGCTTTCTTT.